The rows below give T cell receptor beta chains drawn from one sample of a study of cytomegalovirus exposure and HLA in healthy donors. Only in-frame clones appear in the TCRdb table, and some are missing; sequencing was by immunoSEQ multiplex PCR. The sample carries roughly 170,000 clones, about 78% recorded once. The sequenced material came from PBMCs. These receptors were taken from a woman in her forties or fifties in good health and CMV-seropositive. The CDR3 runs from the conserved cysteine through the conserved F or W. A D gene is named only where the DNA matches it firmly. A clone size is listed for some rows: how often the clone was seen (once, few, many), or a class if it is expanded.

v_gene	d_gene	abundance	j_gene	CDR3nt	CDR3aa
TRBV7-6	NA	few	TRBJ2-1	TGTGCCAGCATCCGAGGGGGGCAGGGGGTGTACAATGAGCAGTTCTTC	CASIRGGQGVYNEQFF
TRBV19	NA	NA	TRBJ1-1	TGTGCCAGTTTTATCCGGGGGGCCATGAACACTGAAGCTTTCTTT	CASFIRGAMNTEAFF
TRBV5-6	NA	NA	TRBJ1-2	TGTGCCAGCAGTCGAACGGGACAAGGCTATGGCTACACCTTC	CASSRTGQGYGYTF
TRBV6-1	NA	NA	TRBJ2-2	TGTGCCAGCAGTCGCAGGGAGGTTGGGGCCGGGGAGCTGTTTTTT	CASSRREVGAGELFF
TRBV10-2	NA	NA	TRBJ2-1	TGCGCCAGCAGTTTGGACTATGAGCAGTTCTTC	CASSLDYEQFF
TRBV7-3	NA	NA	TRBJ2-2	TGTGCCAGCAGCCAGAGAAGGGGGAACACCGGGGAGCTGTTTTTT	CASSQRRGNTGELFF
TRBV6-5	TRBD2	NA	TRBJ2-3	TGTGCCAGCAGTTGGGCACTAGCGGGGGCCGGAATTGACTTT	CASSWALAGAGIDF
TRBV9	TRBD2	NA	TRBJ2-2	TGTGCCAGCAGCTTTCCCCTCGGGGGGGCCCAAACCGGGGAGCTGTTTTTT	CASSFPLGGAQTGELFF
TRBV5-5	TRBD1	NA	TRBJ2-6	TGTGCCAGCAGCCCTCCCGGGACAGGGATAGGCGGGGCCAACGTCCTGACTTTC	CASSPPGTGIGGANVLTF
TRBV5-1	NA	NA	TRBJ2-5	TGCGCCAGCAGCTTGCAACAGCCCCAAGAGACCCAGTACTTC	CASSLQQPQETQYF
TRBV5-4	TRBD2	NA	TRBJ2-7	TGTGCCAGCAGCTTGGATGGTAGCGGGGCATACGAGCAGTACTTC	CASSLDGSGAYEQYF
TRBV7-2	NA	NA	TRBJ1-6	TGTGCCAGCAGCTTACGGGGGACCCTCCACTTT	CASSLRGTLHF
TRBV19	TRBD2	NA	TRBJ2-1	TGTGCCAGTAGTATAGGTAGCGGGGGGGAACGGGTGCAGGGGCAGTTCTTC	CASSIGSGGERVQGQFF
TRBV5-4	TRBD1	NA	TRBJ1-6	TGTGCCAGCAGCCGCGACAGGGGGCATTCACCCCTCCACTTT	CASSRDRGHSPLHF
TRBV5-1	NA	NA	TRBJ2-5	TGCGCCAGCAGCTTGTCGATGGGAGAAAAGACCCAGTACTTC	CASSLSMGEKTQYF
TRBV7-9	TRBD1	NA	TRBJ2-1	TGTGCCAGCAGCTACGGACAGGGGCTGGATGAGCAGTTCTTC	CASSYGQGLDEQFF
TRBV15	NA	few	TRBJ2-7	TGTGCCACCAGCAGAGCGAGACAGCCGAGCGACGAGCAGTACTTC	CATSRARQPSDEQYF
TRBV12-5	TRBD1	NA	TRBJ1-4	TGTGCTAGTGGCCTCCTCCTCCGAGAGGACAGGGAGGAAGCTAATGAAAAACTGTTTTTT	CASGLLLREDREEANEKLFF
TRBV7-8	NA	NA	TRBJ1-3	TGTGCCAGCAGCCCGGGTAGTACTGGAAACACCATATATTTT	CASSPGSTGNTIYF
TRBV7-9	TRBD1	NA	TRBJ1-1	TGTGCCAGCAGCCCCCAGTTGGACAGGGGGTTTGCGGTAACTGAAGCTTTCTTT	CASSPQLDRGFAVTEAFF
TRBV13	TRBD2	NA	TRBJ2-5	TGTGCCAGCAGCTCGACCGTCCCGGGACTAGCGGGGCGGCAAGAGACCCAGTACTTC	CASSSTVPGLAGRQETQYF
TRBV19	TRBD1	NA	TRBJ2-7	TGTGCCAGTAGTCCGAGGACAGGTACCTCCTACGAGCAGTACTTC	CASSPRTGTSYEQYF
TRBV7-8	TRBD2	NA	TRBJ2-1	TGTGCCAGCAGCTTAACCCCCGGGACTAAGCAGTTCTTC	CASSLTPGTKQFF
TRBV5-1	TRBD2	NA	TRBJ2-1	TGCGCCAGCAGCTGGGGACTAGCGGGGTTTAATGAGCAGTTCTTC	CASSWGLAGFNEQFF
TRBV5-1	TRBD2	NA	TRBJ2-5	TGCGCCAGCAGCCTATCTAGCGGCTCGGGGGAGACCCAGTACTTC	CASSLSSGSGETQYF
TRBV5-1	TRBD1	NA	TRBJ2-1	TGCGCCAGCAGCCTTAGGACAGGGGCAAGGAATGAGCAGTTCTTC	CASSLRTGARNEQFF
TRBV9	TRBD1	NA	TRBJ1-5	TGTGCCAGCAGCCCTAGTGGGACAGGGATCAATCAGCCCCAGCATTTT	CASSPSGTGINQPQHF
TRBV5-1	TRBD1	NA	TRBJ1-1	TGCGCCAGCAGCTTCCCCGGGACAGGGGGCAGAGGAGCTGAAGCTTTCTTT	CASSFPGTGGRGAEAFF
TRBV7-6	NA	NA	TRBJ1-2	TGTGCCAGCAGCTTAGGGGCGGGGGGACATGGCTACACCTTC	CASSLGAGGHGYTF
TRBV7-9	NA	NA	TRBJ1-4	TGTGCCAGCAGCTTAGGGACAGCTTCCGAGGGTGAAAAACTGTTTTTT	CASSLGTASEGEKLFF
TRBV7-9	TRBD1	NA	TRBJ2-7	TGTTCCAGCAGCTTAACAGGGGCTAGCTCCTACGAGCAGTACTTC	CSSSLTGASSYEQYF
TRBV5-1	TRBD1	once	TRBJ1-1	TGCGCCAGCAGCGCGGGACAGGCGATCACTGAAGCTTTCTTT	CASSAGQAITEAFF
TRBV29-1	TRBD2	NA	TRBJ2-3	TGCAGCGTGTCCGGGACTAGCGGGGGCGGTAGCACAGATACGCAGTATTTT	CSVSGTSGGGSTDTQYF